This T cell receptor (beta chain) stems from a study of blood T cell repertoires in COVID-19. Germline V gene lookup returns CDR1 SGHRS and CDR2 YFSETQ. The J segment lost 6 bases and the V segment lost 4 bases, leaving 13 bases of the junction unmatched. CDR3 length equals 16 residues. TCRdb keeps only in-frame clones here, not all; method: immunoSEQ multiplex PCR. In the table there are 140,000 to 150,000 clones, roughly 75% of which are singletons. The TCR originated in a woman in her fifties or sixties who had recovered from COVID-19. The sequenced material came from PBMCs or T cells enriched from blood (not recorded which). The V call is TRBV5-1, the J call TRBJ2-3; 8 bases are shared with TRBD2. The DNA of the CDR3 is TGCGCCAGCAGCCCTGGACTAGCAGATGAAAAGGATACGCAGTATTTT. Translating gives CASSPGLADEKDTQYF.